Listed below are T cell receptor beta chains from one sample, sequenced in a study of blood T cell repertoires in COVID-19. Assay: immunoSEQ multiplex PCR; the TCRdb copy retains only in-frame clones and omits some. Found here are about 390,000 clones, about 90% of them singletons; the top ten hold about 2.5%. The sample comprised peripheral blood. Receptor source: a woman aged 60 to 75 with COVID-19, enrolled during active disease. CDR3s include the opening cysteine and the closing phenylalanine or tryptophan. D genes are given only for firm matches. Only some rows state a clone size, as once, few, many or a class for expanded clones.

TRBV28	TRBJ1-2	NA	NA	CASSLGGYDYTF	TGTGCCAGCAGTTTAGGGGGGTATGACTACACCTTC
TRBV5-1	TRBJ2-3	TRBD1	NA	CASSFSDRDTDTQYF	TGCGCCAGCAGCTTTTCCGACAGGGACACAGATACGCAGTATTTT
TRBV5-6	TRBJ2-5	TRBD1	NA	CASSPWTGGPETQYF	TGTGCCAGCAGCCCTTGGACAGGGGGCCCAGAGACCCAGTACTTC
TRBV19	TRBJ1-4	NA	NA	CASSIRAPNEKLFF	TGTGCCAGTAGTATCAGGGCACCTAATGAAAAACTGTTTTTT
TRBV5-4	TRBJ2-5	NA	NA	CASSLAAGTQETQYF	TGTGCCAGCAGCCTGGCTGCGGGTACCCAAGAGACCCAGTACTTC
TRBV6-6	TRBJ2-5	TRBD2	NA	CASSSSGGPQEAQYF	TGTGCCAGCAGTTCTAGCGGGGGGCCGCAAGAGGCCCAGTACTTC
TRBV30	TRBJ1-2	TRBD1	NA	CAWRISAGGRTGGYTF	TGTGCCTGGAGAATCTCGGCAGGGGGCAGAACGGGTGGCTACACCTTC
TRBV19	TRBJ2-2	TRBD2	NA	CASSQDGLVGENGELFF	TGTGCCAGTAGCCAAGATGGACTAGTGGGCGAGAACGGGGAGCTGTTTTTT
TRBV19	TRBJ1-1	TRBD1	NA	CASSWTGENTEAFF	TGTGCCAGTAGTTGGACAGGGGAGAACACTGAAGCTTTCTTT
TRBV6-6	TRBJ1-2	TRBD1	NA	CASSYSGTANYGYTF	TGTGCCAGCAGTTACTCCGGGACAGCAAACTATGGCTACACCTTC
TRBV11-3	TRBJ2-5	TRBD1	once	CASSLAPGGQETQYF	TGTGCCAGCAGCTTAGCCCCAGGGGGCCAAGAGACCCAGTACTTC
TRBV11-2	TRBJ2-7	NA	NA	CASSTGTHEQYF	TGTGCCAGCAGCACGGGGACACACGAGCAGTACTTC
TRBV13	TRBJ1-6	TRBD1	NA	CASSLARGPYSPLHF	TGTGCCAGCAGCTTAGCCAGGGGGCCTTATTCACCCCTCCACTTT
TRBV12-3/TRBV12-4	TRBJ1-1	NA	NA	CASSQGINTEAFF	TGTGCCAGCAGCCAGGGTATCAACACTGAAGCTTTCTTT
TRBV2	TRBJ2-3	TRBD2	once	CASSEGTSGVDTQYF	TGTGCCAGCAGTGAAGGGACTAGCGGGGTGGATACGCAGTATTTT
TRBV14	TRBJ2-1	TRBD1	NA	CASSRRGQNEQFF	TGTGCCAGCAGTCGAAGGGGGCAGAATGAGCAGTTCTTC
TRBV5-4	TRBJ1-6	NA	NA	CASSFSNREWESPLHF	TGTGCCAGCAGCTTTTCTAACAGGGAGTGGGAGTCACCCCTCCACTTT